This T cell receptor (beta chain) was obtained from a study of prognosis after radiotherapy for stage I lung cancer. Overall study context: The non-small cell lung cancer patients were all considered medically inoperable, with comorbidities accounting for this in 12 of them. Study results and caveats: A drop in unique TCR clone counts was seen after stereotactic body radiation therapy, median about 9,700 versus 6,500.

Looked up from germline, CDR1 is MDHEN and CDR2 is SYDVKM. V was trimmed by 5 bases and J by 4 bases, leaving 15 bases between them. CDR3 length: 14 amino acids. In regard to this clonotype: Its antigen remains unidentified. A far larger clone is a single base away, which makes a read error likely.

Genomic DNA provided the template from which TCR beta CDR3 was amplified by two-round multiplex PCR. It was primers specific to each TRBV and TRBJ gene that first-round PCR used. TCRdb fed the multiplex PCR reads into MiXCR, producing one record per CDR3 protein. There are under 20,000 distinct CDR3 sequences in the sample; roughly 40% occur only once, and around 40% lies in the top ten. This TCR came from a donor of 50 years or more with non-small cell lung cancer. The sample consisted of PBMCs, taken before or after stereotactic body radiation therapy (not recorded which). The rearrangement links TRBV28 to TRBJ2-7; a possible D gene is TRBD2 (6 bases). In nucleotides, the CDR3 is TGTGCCAGCAGTGAAGGTTGGAGCGGGTACGAGCAGTACTTC. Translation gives CASSEGWSGYEQYF.